Sequencing of this TCR beta chain was carried out in a study of blood T cell repertoires in COVID-19. The method was immunoSEQ multiplex PCR; TCRdb's version includes in-frame clones alone and lacks a portion of them. The sample includes about 200,000 clones, about four fifths of them seen just once. Sequenced input: PBMCs or T cells enriched from blood (not recorded which). The receptor comes from a woman aged 50 to 65 with acute COVID-19.

CDR3 loop: CASSPPGKTRTDTQYF. The CDR3 nucleotides are TGTGCCAGCAGCCCCCCAGGGAAGACCCGCACAGATACGCAGTATTTT. The rearrangement uses TRBV7-9 and TRBJ2-3; perhaps TRBD1 as D (5 bases). Germline assignment: CDR1 SEHNR and CDR2 FQNEAQ (reference sequence). The CDR3 spans 16 residues. V was trimmed by 5 bases and J by 1 base, leaving 16 bases between them.